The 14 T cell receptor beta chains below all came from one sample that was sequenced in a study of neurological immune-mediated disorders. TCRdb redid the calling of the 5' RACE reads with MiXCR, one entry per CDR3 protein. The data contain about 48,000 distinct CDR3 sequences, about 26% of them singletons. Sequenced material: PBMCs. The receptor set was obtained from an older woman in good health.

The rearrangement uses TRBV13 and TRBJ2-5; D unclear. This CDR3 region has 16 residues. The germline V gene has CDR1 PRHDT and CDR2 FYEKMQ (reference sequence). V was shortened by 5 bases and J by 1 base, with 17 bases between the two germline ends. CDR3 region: CASSAEPSFTQETQYF. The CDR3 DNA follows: TGTGCCAGCAGCGCCGAACCCTCATTCACCCAAGAGACCCAGTACTTC.

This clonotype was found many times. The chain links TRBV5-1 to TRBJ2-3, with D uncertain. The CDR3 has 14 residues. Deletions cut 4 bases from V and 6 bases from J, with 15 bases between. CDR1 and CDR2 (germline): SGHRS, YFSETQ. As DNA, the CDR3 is TGCGCCAGCAGCCCAGGCAATGGTATCGATACGCAGTATTTT. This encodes CASSPGNGIDTQYF.

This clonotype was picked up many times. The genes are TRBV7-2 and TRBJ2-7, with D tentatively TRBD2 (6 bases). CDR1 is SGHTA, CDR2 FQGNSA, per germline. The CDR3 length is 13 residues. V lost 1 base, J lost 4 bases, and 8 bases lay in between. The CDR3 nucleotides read TGTGCCAGCAGCTTAGAAAGCGGGTACGAGCAGTACTTC. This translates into CASSLESGYEQYF. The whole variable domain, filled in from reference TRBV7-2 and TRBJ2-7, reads GAGVSQSPSNKVTEKGKDVELRCDPISGHTALYWYRQSLGQGLEFLIYFQGNSAPDKSGLPSDRFSAERTGGSVSTLTIQRTQQEDSAVYLCASSLESGYEQYFGPGTRLTVT.

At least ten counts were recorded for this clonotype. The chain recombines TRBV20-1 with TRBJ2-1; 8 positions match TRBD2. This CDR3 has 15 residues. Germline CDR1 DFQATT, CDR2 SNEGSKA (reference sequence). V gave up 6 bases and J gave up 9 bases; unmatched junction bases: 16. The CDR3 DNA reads TGCAGTGCCGCAGGAAGCGGGAGTGCTTTAGGTGAGCAGTTCTTC. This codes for CSAAGSGSALGEQFF.

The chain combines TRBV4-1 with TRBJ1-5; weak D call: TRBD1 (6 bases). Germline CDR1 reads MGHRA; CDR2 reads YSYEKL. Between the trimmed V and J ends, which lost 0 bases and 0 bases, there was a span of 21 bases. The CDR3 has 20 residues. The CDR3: CASSQEWAPQGTYSNQPQHF. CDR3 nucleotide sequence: TGCGCCAGCAGCCAAGAATGGGCCCCACAGGGTACTTATAGCAATCAGCCCCAGCATTTT.

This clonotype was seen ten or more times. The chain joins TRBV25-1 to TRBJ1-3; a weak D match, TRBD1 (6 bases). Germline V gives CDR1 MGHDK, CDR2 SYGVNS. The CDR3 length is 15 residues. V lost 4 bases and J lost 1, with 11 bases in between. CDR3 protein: CASSAWTASGNTIYF. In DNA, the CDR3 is TGTGCCAGCAGTGCCTGGACAGCTTCTGGAAACACCATATATTTT.

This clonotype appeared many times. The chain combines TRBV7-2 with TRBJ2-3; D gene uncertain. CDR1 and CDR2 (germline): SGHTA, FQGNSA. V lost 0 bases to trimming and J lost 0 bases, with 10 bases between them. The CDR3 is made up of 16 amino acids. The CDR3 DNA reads TGTGCCAGCAGCTTAGCGGGAACCCTTAGCACAGATACGCAGTATTTT. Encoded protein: CASSLAGTLSTDTQYF.

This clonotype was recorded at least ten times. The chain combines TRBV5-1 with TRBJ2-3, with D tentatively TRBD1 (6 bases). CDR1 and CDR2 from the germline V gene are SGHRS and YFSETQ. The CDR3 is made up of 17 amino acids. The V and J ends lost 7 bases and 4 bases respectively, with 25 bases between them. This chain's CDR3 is CASRIEGTTAGSDTQYF. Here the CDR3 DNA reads TGCGCCAGCCGGATAGAAGGGACAACGGCAGGGTCAGATACGCAGTATTTT.

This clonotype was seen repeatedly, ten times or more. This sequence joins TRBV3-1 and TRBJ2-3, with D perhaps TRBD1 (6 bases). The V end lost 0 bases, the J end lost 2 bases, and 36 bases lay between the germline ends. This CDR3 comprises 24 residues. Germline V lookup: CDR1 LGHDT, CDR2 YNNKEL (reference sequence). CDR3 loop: CASSQDLRSRPSIVRGGFTDTQYF. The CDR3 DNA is TGTGCCAGCAGCCAAGATCTCCGGTCAAGGCCTAGCATTGTTCGAGGGGGTTTCACAGATACGCAGTATTTT.

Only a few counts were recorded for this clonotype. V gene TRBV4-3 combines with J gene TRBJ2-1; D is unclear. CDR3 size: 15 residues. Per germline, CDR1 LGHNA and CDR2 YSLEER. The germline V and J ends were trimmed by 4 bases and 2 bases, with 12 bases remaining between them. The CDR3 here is CASSPIGPAYNEQFF. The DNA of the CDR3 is TGCGCCAGCAGCCCCATTGGTCCCGCCTACAATGAGCAGTTCTTC.

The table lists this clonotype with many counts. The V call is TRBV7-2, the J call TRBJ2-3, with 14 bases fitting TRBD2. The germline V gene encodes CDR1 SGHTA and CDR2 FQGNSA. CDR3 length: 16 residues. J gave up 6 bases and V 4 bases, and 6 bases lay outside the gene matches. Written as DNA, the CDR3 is TGTGCCAGCAGCTACCAGACTAGCGGGAGGGGCGATACGCAGTATTTT. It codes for CASSYQTSGRGDTQYF. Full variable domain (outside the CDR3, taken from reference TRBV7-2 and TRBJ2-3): GAGVSQSPSNKVTEKGKDVELRCDPISGHTALYWYRQSLGQGLEFLIYFQGNSAPDKSGLPSDRFSAERTGGSVSTLTIQRTQQEDSAVYLCASSYQTSGRGDTQYFGPGTRLTVL.

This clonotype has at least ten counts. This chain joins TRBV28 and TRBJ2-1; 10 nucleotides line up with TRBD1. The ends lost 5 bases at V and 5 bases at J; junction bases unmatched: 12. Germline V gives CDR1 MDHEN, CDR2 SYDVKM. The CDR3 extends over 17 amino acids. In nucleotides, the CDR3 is TGTGCCAGCAGTCGACATAGCGGGACAGGGGTGGACAATGAGCAGTTCTTC. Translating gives CASSRHSGTGVDNEQFF.

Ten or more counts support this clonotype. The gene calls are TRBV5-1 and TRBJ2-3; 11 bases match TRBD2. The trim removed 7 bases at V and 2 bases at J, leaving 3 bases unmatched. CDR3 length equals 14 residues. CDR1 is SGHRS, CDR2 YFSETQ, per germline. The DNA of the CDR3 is TGCGCCAGCGTTAGCGGGAGGGCCACAGATACGCAGTATTTT. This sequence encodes CASVSGRATDTQYF.

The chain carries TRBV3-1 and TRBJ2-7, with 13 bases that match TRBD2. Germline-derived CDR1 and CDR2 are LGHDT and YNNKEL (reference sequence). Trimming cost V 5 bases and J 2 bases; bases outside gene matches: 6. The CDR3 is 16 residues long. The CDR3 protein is CASSEKGTSGAYEQYF. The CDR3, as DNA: TGTGCCAGCAGCGAAAAAGGGACTAGCGGGGCCTACGAGCAGTACTTC.